The clone carrying this T cell receptor beta chain occurred once. The sample is drawn from a study of blood T cell repertoires in COVID-19. Looking at the study overall: Some COVID-19 samples were acute and others convalescent; all came from the United States, Italy and Spain. PBMCs, B-cell-depleted T cells, or T cells were the source of the cDNA or gDNA that made up the material.

V was clipped by 4 bases and J by 1 base, with 11 bases between them. CDR1 and CDR2 (germline): SGHVS, FQNEAQ. This CDR3 has 14 residues. Seattle cases were enrolled at active infection and followed longitudinally. Study processing details: Amplification of reference gene primers was used by the study to estimate nucleated cell counts. The protocol was immunoSEQ multiplex PCR, while the TCRdb copy is restricted to in-frame clones and leaves out a portion. V, J and clone size were drawn from that table, and D and trimming were deduced from the DNA. The sample shows about 350,000 clones, approximately 89% of them seen only once.

This clonotype was obtained from a woman in her sixties or seventies with COVID-19, enrolled during active disease. Sequenced sample: peripheral blood. This chain joins TRBV7-8 and TRBJ2-7; D not resolved. The CDR3 coding sequence is TGTGCCAGCAGCTCCCTTATTTCTTCCTACGAGCAGTACTTC. Translated, it gives CASSSLISSYEQYF.